The source of this T cell receptor (beta chain) is a study of metastatic and nonmetastatic thyroid tumors. TCRdb re-called the PCR reads via MiXCR. The data show around 40,000 clones, roughly 14% seen once. Overall study results and limits: The reported finding was significantly higher TCR beta diversity in malignant thyroid tumors relative to benign nodules, in blood and tumor.

No treatment of any kind had been given to any patient before thyroid surgery. This clone was seen repeatedly, ten times or more. What it binds is not known. The receptor comes from a female donor with papillary thyroid cancer or a benign thyroid nodule (not recorded which). Some clones in this sample may be carry-over from other donors' samples. Sequenced sample: blood.

The DNA for the CDR3 is TGTGCCAGCAGCTTAAATCCTAGCGGGTTCTACAATGAGCAGTTCTTC. It is translated as CASSLNPSGFYNEQFF. V usage is TRBV7-3 and J usage is TRBJ2-1; 8 bases fit TRBD2. The CDR3 consists of 16 residues. Germline V gene sequence: CDR1 SGHTA, CDR2 FQGTGA. With V trimmed by 1 base and J by 3 bases, 5 bases remained unmatched.